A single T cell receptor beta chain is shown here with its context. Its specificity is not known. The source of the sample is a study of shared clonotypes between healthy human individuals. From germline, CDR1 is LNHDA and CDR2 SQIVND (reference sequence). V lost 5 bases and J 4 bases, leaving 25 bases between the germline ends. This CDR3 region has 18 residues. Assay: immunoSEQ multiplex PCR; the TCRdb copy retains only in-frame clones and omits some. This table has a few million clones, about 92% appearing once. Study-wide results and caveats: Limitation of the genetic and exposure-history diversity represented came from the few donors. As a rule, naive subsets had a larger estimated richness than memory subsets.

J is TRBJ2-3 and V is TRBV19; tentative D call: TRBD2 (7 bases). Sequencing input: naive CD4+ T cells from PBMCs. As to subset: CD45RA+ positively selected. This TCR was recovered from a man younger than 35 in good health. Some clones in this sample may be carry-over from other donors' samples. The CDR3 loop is CASSPLGTRGGGADTQYF. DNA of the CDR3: TGTGCCAGTAGTCCCCTCGGCACTCGAGGGGGGGGAGCAGATACGCAGTATTTT.